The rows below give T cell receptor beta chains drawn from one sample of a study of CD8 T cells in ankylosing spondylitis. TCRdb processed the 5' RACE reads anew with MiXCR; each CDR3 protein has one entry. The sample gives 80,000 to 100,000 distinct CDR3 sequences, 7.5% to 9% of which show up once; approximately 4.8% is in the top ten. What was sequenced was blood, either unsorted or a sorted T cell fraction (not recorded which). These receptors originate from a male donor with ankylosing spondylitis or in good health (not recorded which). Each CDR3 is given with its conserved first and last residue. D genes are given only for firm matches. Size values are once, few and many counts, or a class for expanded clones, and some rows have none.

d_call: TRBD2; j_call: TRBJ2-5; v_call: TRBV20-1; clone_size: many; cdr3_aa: CSARDWVSGLVEWKTQYF; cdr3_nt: TGCAGTGCTAGAGATTGGGTTTCGGGACTAGTCGAATGGAAGACCCAGTACTTC
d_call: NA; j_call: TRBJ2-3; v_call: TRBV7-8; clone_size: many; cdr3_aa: CASSFGEGIWYF; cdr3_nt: NA
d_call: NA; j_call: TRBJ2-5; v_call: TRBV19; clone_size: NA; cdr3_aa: CASSPGTPERRETQYF; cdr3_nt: TGTGCCAGTAGTCCCGGGACCCCTGAGCGACGAGAGACCCAGTACTTC
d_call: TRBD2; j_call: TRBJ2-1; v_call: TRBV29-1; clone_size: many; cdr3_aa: CSVEPERGGLSYNEQFF; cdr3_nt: TGCAGCGTTGAACCAGAGCGGGGGGGCCTATCCTACAATGAGCAGTTCTTC
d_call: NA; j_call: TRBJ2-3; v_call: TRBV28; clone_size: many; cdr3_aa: CASKPSTDTQYF; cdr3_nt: TGTGCCAGCAAGCCGAGCACAGATACGCAGTATTTT
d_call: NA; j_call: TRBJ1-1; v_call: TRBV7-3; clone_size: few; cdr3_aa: CASSLTGVTNTEAFF; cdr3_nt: TGTGCCAGCAGCTTAACGGGGGTAACGAACACTGAAGCTTTCTTT
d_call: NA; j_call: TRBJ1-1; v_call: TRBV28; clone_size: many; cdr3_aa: CASSIIQANTEAFF; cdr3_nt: TGTGCCAGCAGCATTATCCAGGCGAACACTGAAGCTTTCTTT
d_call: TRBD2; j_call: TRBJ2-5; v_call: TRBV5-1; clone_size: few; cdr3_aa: CASSEASGGPETQYF; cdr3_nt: TGCGCCAGCAGCGAGGCTAGCGGGGGCCCAGAGACCCAGTACTTC
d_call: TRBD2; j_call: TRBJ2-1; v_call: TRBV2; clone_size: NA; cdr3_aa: CTFCKLAGGPISYNEQFF; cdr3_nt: TGTACCTTCTGTAAACTAGCGGGGGGCCCTATCTCCTACAATGAGCAGTTCTTC
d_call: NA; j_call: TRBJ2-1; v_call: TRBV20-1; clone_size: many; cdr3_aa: CSARDRGAEQFF; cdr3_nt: TGCAGTGCTAGAGATCGAGGGGCTGAGCAGTTCTTC
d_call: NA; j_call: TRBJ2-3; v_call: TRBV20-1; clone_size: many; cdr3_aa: CSAINIRGTSTDTQYF; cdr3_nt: TGCAGTGCTATCAACATCCGGGGGACTAGCACAGATACGCAGTATTTT
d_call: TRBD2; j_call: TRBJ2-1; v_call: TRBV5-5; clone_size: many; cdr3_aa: CASSPLPSGGGDEQFF; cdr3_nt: TGTGCCAGCAGCCCACTCCCTAGCGGGGGTGGCGATGAGCAGTTCTTC
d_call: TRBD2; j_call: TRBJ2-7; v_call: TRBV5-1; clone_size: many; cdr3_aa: CASSLALAGTEQYF; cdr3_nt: TGCGCCAGCAGCTTGGCCTTAGCGGGGACCGAGCAGTACTTC
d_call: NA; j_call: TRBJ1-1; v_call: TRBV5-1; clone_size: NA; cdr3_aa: CASSLWLEAEAFF; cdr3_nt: TGCGCCAGCAGCTTGTGGTTGGAAGCTGAAGCTTTCTTT
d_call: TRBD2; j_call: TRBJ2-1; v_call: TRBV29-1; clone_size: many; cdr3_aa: CSVFPAGGPNEQFF; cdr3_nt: TGCAGCGTTTTCCCAGCGGGGGGGCCGAATGAGCAGTTCTTC
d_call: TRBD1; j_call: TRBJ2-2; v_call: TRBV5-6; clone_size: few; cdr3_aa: CASSQTGAPRRTGELFF; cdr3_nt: TGTGCCAGCAGCCAGACAGGGGCCCCTCGCCGAACCGGGGAGCTGTTTTTT
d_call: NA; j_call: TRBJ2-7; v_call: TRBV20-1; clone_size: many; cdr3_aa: CSASIRGLSYEQYF; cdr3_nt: TGCAGTGCTAGTATCCGGGGGCTGTCATACGAGCAGTACTTC
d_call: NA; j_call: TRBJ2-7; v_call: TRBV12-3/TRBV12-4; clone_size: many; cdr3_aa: CATSYGGEQYF; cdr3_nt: TGTGCCACCAGTTACGGTGGCGAGCAGTACTTC
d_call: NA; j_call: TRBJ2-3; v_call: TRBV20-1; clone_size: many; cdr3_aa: CSATRFGPGTDTQYF; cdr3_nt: TGCAGTGCTACCAGATTCGGTCCCGGGACAGATACGCAGTATTTT
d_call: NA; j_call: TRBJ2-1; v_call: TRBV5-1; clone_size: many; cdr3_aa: CASSLMSQPSSYNEQFF; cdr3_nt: TGCGCCAGCAGCTTGATGTCACAGCCTAGCTCCTACAATGAGCAGTTCTTC
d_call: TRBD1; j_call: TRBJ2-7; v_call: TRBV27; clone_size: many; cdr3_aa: CASGQGVSYEQYF; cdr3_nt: TGTGCCAGCGGACAGGGTGTCTCTTACGAGCAGTACTTC
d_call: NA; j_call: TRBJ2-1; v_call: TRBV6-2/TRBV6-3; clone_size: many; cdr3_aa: CASSISPNNEQFF; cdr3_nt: TGTGCCAGCAGCATTTCCCCTAACAATGAGCAGTTCTTC
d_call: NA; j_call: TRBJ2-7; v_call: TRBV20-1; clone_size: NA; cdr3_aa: CSAPRQPSSYEQYF; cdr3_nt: TGCAGTGCTCCAAGACAGCCGAGCTCCTACGAGCAGTACTTC
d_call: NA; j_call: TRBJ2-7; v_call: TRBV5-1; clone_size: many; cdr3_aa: CASSPLGVDSGYEQYF; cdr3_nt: TGCGCCAGCAGCCCGCTAGGAGTAGATTCGGGTTACGAGCAGTACTTC
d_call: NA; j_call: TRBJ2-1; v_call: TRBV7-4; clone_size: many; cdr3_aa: CASSLSALGGNEQFF; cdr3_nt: TGTGCCAGCAGCTTATCAGCTTTGGGAGGCAATGAGCAGTTCTTC
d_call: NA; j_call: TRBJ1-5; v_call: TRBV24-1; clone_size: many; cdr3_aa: CATSRSGDYSNQPQHF; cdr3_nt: TGTGCCACCAGTAGGAGTGGGGATTATAGCAATCAGCCCCAGCATTTT
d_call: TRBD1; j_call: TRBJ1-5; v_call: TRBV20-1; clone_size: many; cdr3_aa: CSARDRTGGGNQPQHF; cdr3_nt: TGCAGTGCTAGAGACCGGACAGGGGGCGGCAATCAGCCCCAGCATTTT
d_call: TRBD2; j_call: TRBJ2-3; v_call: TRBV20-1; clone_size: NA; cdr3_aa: CSAIRTSGEADTQYF; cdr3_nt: TGCAGTGCGATCAGAACTAGCGGGGAGGCAGATACGCAGTATTTT
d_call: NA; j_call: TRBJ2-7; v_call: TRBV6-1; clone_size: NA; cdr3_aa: CASSVATDSYEQYF; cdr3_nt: TGTGCCAGCAGTGTAGCGACAGACTCCTACGAGCAGTACTTC
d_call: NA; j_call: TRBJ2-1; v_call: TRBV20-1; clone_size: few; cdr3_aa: CCARPLFTKADLSYNEQFF; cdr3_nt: TGCTGTGCTCGCCCCCTCTTCACTAAAGCGGACCTCTCCTACAATGAGCAGTTCTTC
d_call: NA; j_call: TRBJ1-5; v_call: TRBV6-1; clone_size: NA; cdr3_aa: CASSEALGGGQPQHF; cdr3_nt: TGTGCCAGCAGTGAAGCGCTGGGGGGCGGTCAGCCCCAGCATTTT
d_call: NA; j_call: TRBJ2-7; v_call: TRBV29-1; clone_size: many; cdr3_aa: CSVVAGAYAEQYF; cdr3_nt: TGCAGCGTTGTTGCGGGGGCCTACGCCGAGCAGTACTTC
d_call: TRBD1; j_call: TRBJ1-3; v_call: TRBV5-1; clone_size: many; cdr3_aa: CASSGGTGTSGNTIYF; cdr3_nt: TGCGCCAGCAGCGGGGGGACAGGGACCTCTGGAAACACCATATATTTT
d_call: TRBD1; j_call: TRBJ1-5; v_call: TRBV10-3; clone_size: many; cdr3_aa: CAISVGQHNQPQHF; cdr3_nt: TGTGCCATCAGTGTGGGACAGCACAATCAGCCCCAGCATTTT
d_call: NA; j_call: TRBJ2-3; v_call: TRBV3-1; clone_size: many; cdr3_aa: CASTDTQYF; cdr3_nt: TGTGCCAGCACAGATACGCAGTATTTT
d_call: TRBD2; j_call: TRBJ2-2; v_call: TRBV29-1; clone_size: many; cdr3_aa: CSVEGGLGTGELFF; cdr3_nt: TGCAGCGTTGAAGGGGGACTAGGCACCGGGGAGCTGTTTTTT
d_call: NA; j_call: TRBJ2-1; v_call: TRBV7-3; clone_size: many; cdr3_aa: CASSPGLLSTNEQFF; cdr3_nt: TGTGCCAGCAGCCCGGGACTTCTATCGACCAATGAGCAGTTCTTC
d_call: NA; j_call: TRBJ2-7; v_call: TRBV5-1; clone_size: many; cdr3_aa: CASSENPAPDEQYF; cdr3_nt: TGCGCCAGCAGCGAAAACCCTGCACCCGACGAGCAGTACTTC
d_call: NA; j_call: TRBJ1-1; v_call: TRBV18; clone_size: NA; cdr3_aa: CASSLRTVWNTEAFF; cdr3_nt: TGTGCCAGCTCATTGCGGACAGTCTGGAACACTGAAGCTTTCTTT
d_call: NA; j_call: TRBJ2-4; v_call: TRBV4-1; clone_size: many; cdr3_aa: CASSQHSLEDIQYF; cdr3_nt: TGCGCCAGCAGCCAGCACTCCTTAGAGGACATTCAGTACTTC
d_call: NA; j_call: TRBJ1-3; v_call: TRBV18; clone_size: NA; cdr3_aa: CASLAVRRNTIYF; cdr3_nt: TGTGCCAGCCTCGCCGTCAGAAGAAACACCATATATTTT
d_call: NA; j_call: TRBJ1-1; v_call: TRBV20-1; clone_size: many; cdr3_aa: CSARVANTEAFF; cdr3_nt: TGCAGTGCTAGAGTTGCGAACACTGAAGCTTTCTTT
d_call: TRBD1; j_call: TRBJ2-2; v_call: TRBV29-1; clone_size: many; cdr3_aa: CSVGQGNTGELFF; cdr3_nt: TGCAGCGTTGGACAGGGAAACACCGGGGAGCTGTTTTTT
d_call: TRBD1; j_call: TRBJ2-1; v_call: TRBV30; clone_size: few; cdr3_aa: CAWSVPTGSSYNEQFF; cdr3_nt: TGTGCCTGGAGTGTACCGACAGGGAGCTCCTACAATGAGCAGTTCTTC
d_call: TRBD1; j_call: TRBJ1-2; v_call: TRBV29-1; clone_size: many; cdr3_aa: CSSGTGSAPGYTF; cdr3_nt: TGCAGCAGCGGGACAGGGTCCGCGCCCGGCTACACCTTC